This T cell receptor beta chain was documented in a study of T cells in Graves' hyperthyroidism and ophthalmopathy. RNA transcripts served as the template for amplifying TCR beta CDR3 regions. First-round RT-PCR targeting the TCR CDR3 was performed with the HTBI primer set. TCRdb re-derived calls from the multiplex PCR reads in MiXCR, one entry per CDR3 protein. The sample shows about 260,000 distinct CDR3 sequences, 25% of them seen only once. CDR3 length: 15 residues. Deletions cut 1 base from V and 2 bases from J, with 15 bases between. CDR1 and CDR2 from the germline V gene are DFQATT and SNEGSKA (reference sequence). In this sample, this clonotype turned up many times.

The source is a man aged 35-49 years with Graves' hyperthyroidism that later progressed to Graves' ophthalmopathy. The genes are TRBV20-1 and TRBJ2-7; TRBD2 might be the D (5 bases). Sequencing used blood. CDR3 region: CSARGSQEVPYEQYF. The CDR3 DNA sequence: TGCAGTGCTAGAGGATCTCAGGAGGTCCCCTACGAGCAGTACTTC.